The 3 T cell receptor beta chains below were found in one sample sequenced in a study of cytomegalovirus exposure and HLA in healthy donors. PCR involved 60 Vbeta and 13 Jbeta primers. Assay used: immunoSEQ multiplex PCR; TCRdb lists only in-frame clones, some missing. The table has around 130,000 clones, 75% to 80% seen once. Sample: PBMCs. The receptors shown here come from a woman aged 55 to 70 in good health and CMV-seronegative.

The V call is TRBV6-5, the J call TRBJ1-1; possibly TRBD1 for D (6 bases). Trimming shortened V by 5 bases and J by 10 bases, and 14 bases separated the two germline ends. The CDR3 has 12 residues. Per germline, CDR1 MNHEY and CDR2 SVGAGI. The CDR3 DNA is TGTGCCAGCAGTGGGGAACAGGGACCAGCTTTCTTT. Its protein is CASSGEQGPAFF.

Of note for this clone: A junction boundary mismatches the germline segment, possibly from a read error. The V gene is TRBV7-7, the J gene TRBJ1-3; D remains unclear. The germline CDR1 and CDR2 sequences are SSHAT and FNYEAQ (reference sequence). The CDR3 is 14 residues long. The CDR3 sequence is CASSAGGSGNTIYF. The CDR3 DNA sequence: TGTGCTAGCAGCGCCGGCGGCTCTGGAAACACCATATATTTT.

J is TRBJ2-7 and V is TRBV6-5; no firm D call. Germline V gives CDR1 MNHEY, CDR2 SVGAGI. Trimming removed 6 bases from V and 3 bases from J, with 18 bases in between. The CDR3 is made up of 15 amino acids. Written as DNA, the CDR3 is TGTGCCAGCAGCACAAACAACCCGCCCCACTACGAGCAGTACTTC. Translating it yields CASSTNNPPHYEQYF.